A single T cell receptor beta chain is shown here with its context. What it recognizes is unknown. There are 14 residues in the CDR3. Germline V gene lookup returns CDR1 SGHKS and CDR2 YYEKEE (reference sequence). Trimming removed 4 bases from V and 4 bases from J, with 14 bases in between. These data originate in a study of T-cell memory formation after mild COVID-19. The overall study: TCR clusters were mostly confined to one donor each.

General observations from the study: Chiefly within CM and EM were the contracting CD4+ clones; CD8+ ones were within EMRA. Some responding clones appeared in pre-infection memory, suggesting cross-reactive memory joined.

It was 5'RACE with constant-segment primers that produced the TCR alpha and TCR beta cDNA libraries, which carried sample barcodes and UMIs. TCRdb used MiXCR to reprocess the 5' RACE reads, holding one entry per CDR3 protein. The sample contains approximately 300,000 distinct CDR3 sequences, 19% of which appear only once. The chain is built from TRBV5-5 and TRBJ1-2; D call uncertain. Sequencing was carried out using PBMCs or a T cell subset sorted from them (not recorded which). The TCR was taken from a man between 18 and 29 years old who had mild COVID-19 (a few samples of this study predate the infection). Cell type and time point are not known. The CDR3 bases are TGTGCCAGCAGCCCCCCGGTGGCCCTCTATGGCTACACCTTC. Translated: CASSPPVALYGYTF.